This TCR beta chain emerged from a study of blood T cell repertoires in COVID-19. Across the study: T cells, B-cell-depleted T cells, or PBMCs provided the cDNA or gDNA that served as material.

Authors' analysis steps: Reference gene primer amplification yielded estimated nucleated cell counts. The data were produced by immunoSEQ multiplex PCR, yet TCRdb's version contains in-frame clones alone and is incomplete. D and trimming were read from the DNA, whereas the V and J calls and clone size are those reported in that table. The sample lists 200,000 to 250,000 clones; about 88% were seen once. Recruited during active infection, patients (from Seattle) were subsequently followed longitudinally. Per germline, CDR1 WNHNN and CDR2 SYGVQD (reference sequence). Trimming removed 8 bases at V and 6 bases at J, with 25 bases between. The length of the CDR3 is 16 residues.

The sample comprised peripheral blood. The V call is TRBV10-1, the J call TRBJ2-5, with D possibly TRBD2 on 6 matching bases. The TCR was taken from a woman aged 50 to 60 with COVID-19, enrolled during active disease. CDR3 in amino acids: CASPTPQPSASKTQYF. As DNA, the CDR3 is TGCGCCAGCCCAACCCCCCAGCCTAGCGCATCAAAGACCCAGTACTTC.